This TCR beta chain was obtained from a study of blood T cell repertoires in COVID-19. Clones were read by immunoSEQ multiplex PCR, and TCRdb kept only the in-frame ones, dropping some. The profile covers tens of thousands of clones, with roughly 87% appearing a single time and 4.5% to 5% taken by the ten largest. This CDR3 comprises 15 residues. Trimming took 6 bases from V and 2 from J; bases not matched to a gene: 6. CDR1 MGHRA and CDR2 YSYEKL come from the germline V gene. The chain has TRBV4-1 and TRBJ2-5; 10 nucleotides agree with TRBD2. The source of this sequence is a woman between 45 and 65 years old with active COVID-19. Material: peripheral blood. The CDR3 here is CASRALAGIQETQYF. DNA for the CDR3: TGCGCCAGCAGGGCACTAGCGGGAATACAAGAGACCCAGTACTTC.